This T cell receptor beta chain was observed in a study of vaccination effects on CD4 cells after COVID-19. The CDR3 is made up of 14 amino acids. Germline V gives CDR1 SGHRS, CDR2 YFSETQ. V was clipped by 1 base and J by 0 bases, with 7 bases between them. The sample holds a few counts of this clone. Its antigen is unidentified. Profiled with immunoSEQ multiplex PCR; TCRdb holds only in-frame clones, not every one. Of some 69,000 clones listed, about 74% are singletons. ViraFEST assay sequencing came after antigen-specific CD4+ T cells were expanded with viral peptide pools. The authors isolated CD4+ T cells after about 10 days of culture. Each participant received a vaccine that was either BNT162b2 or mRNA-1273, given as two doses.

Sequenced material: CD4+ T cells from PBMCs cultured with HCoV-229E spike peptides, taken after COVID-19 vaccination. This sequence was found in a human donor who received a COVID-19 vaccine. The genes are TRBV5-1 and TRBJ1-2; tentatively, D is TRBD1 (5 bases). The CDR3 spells CASSLQGPNYGYTF. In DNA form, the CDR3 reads TGCGCCAGCAGCTTGCAGGGACCTAACTATGGCTACACCTTC. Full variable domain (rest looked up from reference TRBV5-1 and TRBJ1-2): KAGVTQTPRYLIKTRGQQVTLSCSPISGHRSVSWYQQTPGQGLQFLFEYFSETQRNKGNFPGRFSGRQFSNSRSEMNVSTLELGDSALYLCASSLQGPNYGYTFGSGTRLTVV.